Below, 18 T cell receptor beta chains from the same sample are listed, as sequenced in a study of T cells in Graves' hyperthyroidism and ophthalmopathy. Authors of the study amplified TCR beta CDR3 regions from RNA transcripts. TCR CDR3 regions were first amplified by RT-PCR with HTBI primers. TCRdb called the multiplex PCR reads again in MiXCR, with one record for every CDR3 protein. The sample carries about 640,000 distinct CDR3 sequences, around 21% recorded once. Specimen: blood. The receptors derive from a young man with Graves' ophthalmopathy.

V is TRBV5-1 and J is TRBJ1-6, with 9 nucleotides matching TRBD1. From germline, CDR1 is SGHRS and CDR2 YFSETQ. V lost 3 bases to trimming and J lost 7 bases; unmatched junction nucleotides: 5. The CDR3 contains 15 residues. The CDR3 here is CASSSGTGRNSPLHF. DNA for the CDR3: TGCGCCAGCAGCTCCGGGACAGGGAGAAATTCACCCCTCCACTTT.

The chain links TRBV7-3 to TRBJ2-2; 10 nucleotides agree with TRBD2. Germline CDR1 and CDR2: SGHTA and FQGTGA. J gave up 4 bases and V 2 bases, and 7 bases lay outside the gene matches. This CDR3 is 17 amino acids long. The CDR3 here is CASSLSPSGSFTGELFF. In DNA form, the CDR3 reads TGTGCCAGCAGCTTATCGCCTAGCGGGAGCTTCACCGGGGAGCTGTTTTTT.

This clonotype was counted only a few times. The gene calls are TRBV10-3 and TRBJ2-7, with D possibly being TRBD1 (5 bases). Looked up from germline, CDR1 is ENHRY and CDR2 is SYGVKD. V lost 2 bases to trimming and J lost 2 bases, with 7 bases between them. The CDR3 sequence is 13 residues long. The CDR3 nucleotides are TGTGCCATCAGTGAGGGGGCCACCTACGAGCAGTACTTC. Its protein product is CAISEGATYEQYF.

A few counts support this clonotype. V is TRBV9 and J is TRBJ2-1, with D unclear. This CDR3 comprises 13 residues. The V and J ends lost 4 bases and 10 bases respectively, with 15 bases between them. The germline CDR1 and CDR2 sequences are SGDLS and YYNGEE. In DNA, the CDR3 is TGTGCCAGCAGCAATCGACCCGGTGAGGAGCAGTTCTTC. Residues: CASSNRPGEEQFF.

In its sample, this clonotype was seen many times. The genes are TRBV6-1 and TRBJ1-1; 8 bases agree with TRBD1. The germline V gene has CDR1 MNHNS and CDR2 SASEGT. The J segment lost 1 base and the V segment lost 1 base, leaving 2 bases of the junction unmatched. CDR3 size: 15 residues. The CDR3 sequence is CASSEVDRGNTEAFF. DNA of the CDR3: TGTGCCAGCAGTGAAGTTGACAGGGGGAACACTGAAGCTTTCTTT.

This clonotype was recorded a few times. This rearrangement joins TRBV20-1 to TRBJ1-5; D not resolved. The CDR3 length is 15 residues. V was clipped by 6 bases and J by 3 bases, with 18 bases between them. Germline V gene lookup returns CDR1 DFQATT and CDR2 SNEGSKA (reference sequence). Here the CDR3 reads CSAKTGEVYNQPQHF. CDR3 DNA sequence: TGCAGTGCAAAAACCGGAGAAGTGTACAATCAGCCCCAGCATTTT.

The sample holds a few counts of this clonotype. In DNA form, the CDR3 reads TGTGCCAGCAGCCAAGATAGACAACCTACGGAAAATGAGCAGTTCTTC. This codes for CASSQDRQPTENEQFF. The genes are TRBV7-8 and TRBJ2-1, with D unresolved. The CDR3 contains 16 residues. Trimming pared 5 bases from V and 7 bases from J, leaving 21 bases between. Germline V lookup: CDR1 SGHVS, CDR2 FQNEAQ.

In nucleotides, the CDR3 is TGTGCCAGCAGCTTGGGGGACACTGGCTACACCTTC. Translating it yields CASSLGDTGYTF. The rearrangement joins TRBV5-4 to TRBJ1-2; tentative D call: TRBD1 (6 bases). CDR3 length equals 12 residues. Looked up from germline, CDR1 is SGHNT and CDR2 is YYREEE (reference sequence). With 0 bases removed from V and 7 bases from J, the gap between germline ends came to 7 bases. Filled out from reference TRBV5-4 and TRBJ1-2, the complete variable domain reads ETGVTQSPTHLIKTRGQQVTLRCSSQSGHNTVSWYQQALGQGPQFIFQYYREEENGRGNFPPRFSGLQFPNYSSELNVNALELDDSALYLCASSLGDTGYTFGSGTRLTVV.

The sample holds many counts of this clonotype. CDR3 sequence: CSASQGNYGYTF. For the CDR3, the DNA is TGCAGTGCTAGTCAGGGGAACTATGGCTACACCTTC. The gene calls are TRBV20-1 and TRBJ1-2, with a tentative D call TRBD1 (6 bases). The CDR3 runs 12 residues. Germline V gene sequence: CDR1 DFQATT, CDR2 SNEGSKA (reference sequence). V lost 3 bases, J lost 2 bases, and 7 bases lay in between.

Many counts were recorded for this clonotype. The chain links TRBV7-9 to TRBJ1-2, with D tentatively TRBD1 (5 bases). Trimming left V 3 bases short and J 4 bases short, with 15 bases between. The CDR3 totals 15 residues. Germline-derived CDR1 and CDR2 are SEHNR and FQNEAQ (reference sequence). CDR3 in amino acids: CASSFPDTTIYGYTF. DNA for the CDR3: TGTGCCAGCAGCTTTCCGGACACGACCATCTATGGCTACACCTTC.

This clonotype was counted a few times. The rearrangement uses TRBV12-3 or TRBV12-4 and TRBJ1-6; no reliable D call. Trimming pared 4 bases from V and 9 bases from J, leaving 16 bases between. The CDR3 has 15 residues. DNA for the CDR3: TGTGCCAGCAGTTCCAGGATTCCACAAGCTTCACCCCTCCACTTT. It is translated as CASSSRIPQASPLHF.

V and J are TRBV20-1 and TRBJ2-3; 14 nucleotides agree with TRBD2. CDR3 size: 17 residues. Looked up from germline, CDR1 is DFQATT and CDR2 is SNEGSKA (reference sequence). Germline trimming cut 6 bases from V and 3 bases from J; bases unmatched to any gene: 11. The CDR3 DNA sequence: TGCAGTGCAACGACTAGCGGGAGGGCCAGAGGGACAGATACGCAGTATTTT. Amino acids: CSATTSGRARGTDTQYF.

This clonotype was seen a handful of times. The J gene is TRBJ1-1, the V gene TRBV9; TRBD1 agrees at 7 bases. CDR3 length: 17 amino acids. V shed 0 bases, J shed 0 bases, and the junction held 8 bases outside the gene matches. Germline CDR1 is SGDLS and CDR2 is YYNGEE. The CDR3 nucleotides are TGTGCCAGCAGCGTAGAAGACAGGGTGAGAATGAACACTGAAGCTTTCTTT. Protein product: CASSVEDRVRMNTEAFF.

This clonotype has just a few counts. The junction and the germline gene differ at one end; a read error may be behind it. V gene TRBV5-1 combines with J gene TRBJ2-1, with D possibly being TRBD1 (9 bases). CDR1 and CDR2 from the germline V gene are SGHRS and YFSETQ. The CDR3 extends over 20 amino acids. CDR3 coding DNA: TGTGCCAGCACATCATCGCGGACAGGGGCGATTGGGACTAGTTACGGTGAGCAGTTCTTC. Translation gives CASTSSRTGAIGTSYGEQFF.

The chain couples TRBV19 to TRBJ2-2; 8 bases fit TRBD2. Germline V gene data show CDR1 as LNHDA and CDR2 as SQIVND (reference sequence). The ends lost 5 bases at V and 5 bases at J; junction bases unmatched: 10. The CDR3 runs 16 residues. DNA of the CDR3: TGTGCCAGTAGTGCAAGACTAGCGCGAGGTACCGGGGAGCTGTTTTTT. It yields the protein CASSARLARGTGELFF.

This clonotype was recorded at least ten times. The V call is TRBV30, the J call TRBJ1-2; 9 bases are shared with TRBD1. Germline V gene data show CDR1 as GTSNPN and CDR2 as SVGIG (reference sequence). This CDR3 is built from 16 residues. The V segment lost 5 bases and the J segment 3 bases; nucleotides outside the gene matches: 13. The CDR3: CAWAPPTGGEDYGYTF. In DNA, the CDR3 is TGTGCCTGGGCCCCCCCCACAGGGGGCGAGGACTATGGCTACACCTTC. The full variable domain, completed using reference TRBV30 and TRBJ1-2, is SQTIHQWPATLVQPVGSPLSLECTVEGTSNPNLYWYRQAAGRGLQLLFYSVGIGQISSEVPQNLSASRPQDRQFILSSKKLLLSDSGFYLCAWAPPTGGEDYGYTFGSGTRLTVV.

DNA for the CDR3: TGCAGTGCTAGACGGGGCGGGAGGGTAACCGGGGAGCTGTTTTTT. Encoded protein: CSARRGGRVTGELFF. The chain employs TRBV20-1 and TRBJ2-2, with 9 bases that match TRBD2. The CDR3 has 15 amino acids. The V gene's germline CDR1 is DFQATT and CDR2 SNEGSKA (reference sequence). V trimming: 2 bases; J trimming: 5 bases; junction bases outside the gene matches: 6.

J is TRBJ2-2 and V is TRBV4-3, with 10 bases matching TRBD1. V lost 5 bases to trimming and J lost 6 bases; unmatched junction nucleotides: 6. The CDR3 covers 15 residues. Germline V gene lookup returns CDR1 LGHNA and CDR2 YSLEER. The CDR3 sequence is CASSLDRGRAGELFF. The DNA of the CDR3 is TGCGCCAGCAGCTTAGACAGGGGGCGCGCCGGGGAGCTGTTTTTT.